This passage covers 23 T cell receptor beta chains from one sample sequenced in a study of blood T cell repertoires in COVID-19. TCRdb keeps only in-frame clones here, not all; method: immunoSEQ multiplex PCR. Counted here are approximately 270,000 clones, around 92% occurring once; the ten biggest clones make up 1.9%. Sequencing input: PBMCs or T cells enriched from blood (not recorded which). The receptor source for this set is a woman aged 55-69 years who had recovered from COVID-19.

This rearrangement joins TRBV3-1 (or the pseudogene TRBV3-2) to TRBJ2-5, with TRBD1 identical over 9 bases. J lost 11 bases, V lost 3 bases, and 4 bases had no gene match. The CDR3 is 12 residues long. The germline V gene encodes CDR1 LGHDT and CDR2 YNNKEL (reference sequence). The CDR3 is CASSHADRGQYF. The CDR3 bases are TGTGCCAGCAGCCATGCCGACAGGGGGCAGTACTTC.

J is TRBJ1-2 and V is TRBV5-4; 10 nucleotides line up with TRBD1. CDR1 is SGHNT and CDR2 is YYREEE in the germline V gene (reference sequence). CDR3 length: 16 residues. Germline trimming cut 3 bases from V and 4 bases from J; bases unmatched to any gene: 9. The CDR3 reads CASSSGTGAEVYGYTF. In DNA form, the CDR3 reads TGTGCCAGCAGCTCGGGGACAGGGGCGGAGGTCTATGGCTACACCTTC.

In the case of this clone: This same CDR3 is encoded by further DNA sequences in the sample. The chain employs TRBV7-3 and TRBJ1-1; D possibly corresponds to TRBD1 (5 bases). Germline V gene lookup returns CDR1 SGHTA and CDR2 FQGTGA. V dropped 3 bases and J dropped 1 base, with 9 bases sitting between them. This CDR3 comprises 14 residues. This CDR3 is CASSLGLQNTEAFF. CDR3 DNA sequence: TGTGCCAGCAGCTTGGGACTCCAGAACACTGAAGCTTTCTTT.

This sequence joins TRBV14 and TRBJ1-5; D unclear. CDR3 length: 13 residues. Germline V gene data show CDR1 as SGHDN and CDR2 as FVKESK. The V end was cut by 2 bases, the J end by 4 bases, with 6 bases between. The CDR3 is CASSQQVNQPQHF. CDR3 in DNA: TGTGCCAGCAGCCAACAGGTTAATCAGCCCCAGCATTTT.

CDR3: CASSYSSVETEAFF. The CDR3 DNA reads as TGTGCCAGCAGTTACTCGAGTGTGGAGACTGAAGCTTTCTTT. The J gene is TRBJ1-1, the V gene TRBV6-6; no clear D gene. V was shortened by 0 bases and J by 5 bases, with 10 bases between the two germline ends. The CDR3 runs to 14 residues. Germline CDR1 MNHNY, CDR2 SVGAGI (reference sequence).

The chain carries TRBV20-1 and TRBJ2-2; no clear D. From germline, CDR1 is DFQATT and CDR2 SNEGSKA (reference sequence). The CDR3 runs to 11 residues. V lost 4 bases, J lost 5 bases, and 5 bases lay in between. The CDR3 is CSAKSTGELFF. The CDR3 DNA reads TGCAGTGCTAAATCAACCGGGGAGCTGTTTTTT.

The chain is built from TRBV18 and TRBJ2-3; 8 bases match TRBD2. CDR3 length equals 15 residues. Germline lookup yields CDR1 KGHSH and CDR2 LQKENI. V lost 5 bases, J lost 0 bases, and 4 bases stayed unmatched. CDR3 bases: TGTGCCAGCTCAACGACTAGCGCTAGCACAGATACGCAGTATTTT. Protein product: CASSTTSASTDTQYF.

The genes are TRBV19 and TRBJ2-7; 8 nucleotides agree with TRBD2. This CDR3 comprises 14 residues. Per germline, CDR1 LNHDA and CDR2 SQIVND (reference sequence). Trimming at V came to 5 bases and at J to 2 bases, leaving 5 bases not matched to a gene. CDR3 sequence: CASSPFGGAYEQYF. CDR3 bases: TGTGCCAGTAGTCCTTTCGGGGGGGCCTACGAGCAGTACTTC.

This chain connects TRBV15 to TRBJ2-6; tentative D call: TRBD1 (6 bases). V was shortened by 1 base and J by 1 base, with 14 bases between the two germline ends. This CDR3 region has 18 residues. Per germline, CDR1 LNHNV and CDR2 YYDKDF (reference sequence). The CDR3, as DNA: TGTGCCACCAGCAGAGTTGGCAAGGGGGTGTCTGGGGCCAACGTCCTGACTTTC. Residues: CATSRVGKGVSGANVLTF.

The chain couples TRBV5-1 to TRBJ2-2, with 8 bases that match TRBD2. V lost 4 bases, J lost 1 base, and 3 bases stayed unmatched. CDR1 and CDR2 (germline): SGHRS, YFSETQ. This CDR3 is built from 15 residues. CDR3 amino acids: CASSGLAGNTGELFF. The CDR3 DNA sequence: TGCGCCAGCAGCGGTCTAGCGGGGAACACCGGGGAGCTGTTTTTT.

The J gene is TRBJ2-1, the V gene TRBV9; D ambiguous. Germline CDR1 and CDR2: SGDLS and YYNGEE. This CDR3 contains 13 residues. Trimming took off 0 bases at V and 4 bases at J, with 5 bases between the two ends. Here the CDR3 DNA reads TGTGCCAGCAGCGTAGACAATTACAATGAGCAGTTCTTC. This sequence encodes CASSVDNYNEQFF.

The chain couples TRBV4-1 to TRBJ2-1; D uncertain. CDR1 is MGHRA, CDR2 YSYEKL, per germline. The CDR3 is made up of 17 amino acids. The V and J ends lost 4 bases and 0 bases respectively, with 16 bases between them. The CDR3, as DNA: TGCGCCAGCAGCCGAGAGGAAACAGCCTACTCCTACAATGAGCAGTTCTTC. It is translated as CASSREETAYSYNEQFF.

The chain is built from TRBV29-1 and TRBJ2-7, with 9 bases identical to TRBD1. CDR1 is SQVTM, CDR2 ANQGSEA, per germline. The CDR3 extends over 13 amino acids. Trimming at V came to 6 bases and at J to 4 bases, leaving 7 bases not matched to a gene. CDR3 in amino acids: CSVRGTGSYEQYF. CDR3 sequence (DNA): TGCAGCGTGAGGGGGACAGGGAGTTACGAGCAGTACTTC.

The V and J genes are TRBV5-1 and TRBJ2-1; 12 positions agree with TRBD2. V gave up 2 bases and J gave up 1 base; unmatched junction bases: 4. The CDR3 covers 17 residues. The V gene's germline CDR1 is SGHRS and CDR2 YFSETQ. DNA for the CDR3: TGCGCCAGCAGCTTCGGACTAGCGGGGACATCCTACAATGAGCAGTTCTTC. Its translation: CASSFGLAGTSYNEQFF.

This clone was counted a single time. The V and J genes are TRBV7-3 and TRBJ2-3, with no clear D. The CDR3 is 14 residues long. Per germline, CDR1 SGHTA and CDR2 FQGTGA. Between the trimmed V and J ends, which lost 5 bases and 5 bases, there was a span of 14 bases. The CDR3 is CASSLLSSQDTQYF. The CDR3 DNA is TGTGCCAGCAGCCTACTAAGTTCGCAAGATACGCAGTATTTT.

The V gene is TRBV5-1, the J gene TRBJ2-1; TRBD2 aligns across 7 bases. V dropped 3 bases and J dropped 5; count of bases not matched to a gene: 8. The CDR3 runs to 15 residues. Germline loops: CDR1 SGHRS, CDR2 YFSETQ. The CDR3 loop reads CASSSEGRGDNEQFF. In nucleotides, the CDR3 is TGCGCCAGCAGCTCTGAGGGACGGGGGGACAATGAGCAGTTCTTC.

This chain links TRBV28 with TRBJ2-7, with TRBD2 matching 14 bases. Germline values: CDR1 MDHEN, CDR2 SYDVKM. The CDR3 totals 14 residues. The V gene end was trimmed by 8 bases and the J gene end by 5 bases; junction bases not matched to a gene: 5. The CDR3 DNA reads as TGTGCCAGCGGGACTAGCGGGAGTAGCCACGAGCAGTACTTC. Protein sequence: CASGTSGSSHEQYF.

This sequence joins TRBV5-4 and TRBJ2-1, with D maybe TRBD2 (6 bases). This CDR3 spans 15 amino acids. In germline, CDR1 is SGHNT, CDR2 YYREEE (reference sequence). V was clipped by 2 bases and J by 3 bases, with 12 bases between them. The CDR3 DNA reads TGTGCCAGCAGCTTTAACGGGGGAAACTACAATGAGCAGTTCTTC. Translation: CASSFNGGNYNEQFF.

The V call is TRBV11-1, the J call TRBJ1-2, with TRBD1 matching 8 bases. The CDR3 consists of 13 residues. J gave up 10 bases and V 5 bases, and 9 bases lay outside the gene matches. From germline, CDR1 is SGHAT and CDR2 FQDESV (reference sequence). In DNA, the CDR3 is TGTGCCAGCAGCGACATAAGGACAGGGATCTACACCTTC. This encodes CASSDIRTGIYTF.

The chain links TRBV3-1 (or the pseudogene TRBV3-2) to TRBJ1-1; 7 positions agree with TRBD1. The CDR3 runs to 15 residues. J gave up 1 base and V 5 bases, and 7 bases lay outside the gene matches. Germline V gene sequence: CDR1 LGHDT, CDR2 YNNKEL (reference sequence). The CDR3 sequence: CASSEWTGPNTEAFF. In DNA, the CDR3 is TGTGCCAGCAGCGAATGGACAGGCCCGAACACTGAAGCTTTCTTT.

V gene TRBV11-2 combines with J gene TRBJ2-2; TRBD2 agrees at 13 bases. V lost 5 bases to trimming and J lost 5 bases; unmatched junction nucleotides: 5. The CDR3 is 16 amino acids. The germline V gene encodes CDR1 SGHAT and CDR2 FQNNGV. The DNA of the CDR3 is TGTGCCAGCAGCCCCCGGACTAGCGGGGGAACCGGGGAGCTGTTTTTT. Amino acids: CASSPRTSGGTGELFF.

Details on this clone: One end of the junction varies from germline; a read error may be responsible. The chain has TRBV6-1 and TRBJ2-1; maybe TRBD2 (5 bases). CDR1 MNHNS and CDR2 SASEGT come from the germline V gene. The CDR3 runs to 17 residues. The CDR3 coding sequence is TGTGCCAGCAGAGAAGACCGGACTCCCCCTACCTACAATGAGCAGTTCTTC. This codes for CASREDRTPPTYNEQFF.

The chain uses TRBV7-6 and TRBJ2-5; D gene unclear. V was pared by 7 bases and J by 2 bases, with 14 bases between. CDR3 length: 14 amino acids. The germline V gene encodes CDR1 SGHVS and CDR2 FNYEAQ. CDR3 region: CASILVASQETQYF. DNA for the CDR3: TGTGCCAGCATCCTAGTGGCGTCGCAAGAGACCCAGTACTTC.